The 21 T cell receptor beta chains in this list originate from one sample, sequenced in a study of liver allograft versus peripheral blood T cells. Study-wide background: Repertoires of T cell receptors in transplanted livers were compared with recipients' peripheral blood repertoires.

Each CDR3 protein gets one entry after TCRdb re-called the reads with MiXCR. Of 6,500 to 9,000 distinct CDR3 sequences listed, 19% are singletons. Every receptor here comes from a human patient who had a liver transplant. Some T cells may be graft donor cells.

This clonotype was seen at least ten times. V is TRBV19 and J is TRBJ1-2; D possibly corresponds to TRBD1 (5 bases). Trimming took off 3 bases at V and 5 bases at J, with 16 bases between the two ends. CDR1 and CDR2 (germline): LNHDA, SQIVND (reference sequence). The CDR3 length is 15 residues. CDR3 sequence: CASSIGGLILYGYTF. The CDR3, as DNA: TGTGCCAGTAGTATTGGGGGACTGATTCTTTATGGCTACACCTTC.

This clonotype is termed medium-sized. This chain links TRBV27 with TRBJ2-1, with 13 bases fitting TRBD2. The junction had 11 bases not matched to a gene; V was cut back by 8 bases and J by 7 bases. The CDR3 spans 16 residues. Looked up from germline, CDR1 is MNHEY and CDR2 is SMNVEV (reference sequence). CDR3 DNA sequence: TGTGCCAGCTCGGAGATACTAGCGGGGGGGATTAATGAGCAGTTCTTC. As protein: CASSEILAGGINEQFF.

Within the sample, this clonotype is medium-sized. V usage is TRBV29-1 and J usage is TRBJ1-3; D ambiguous. There are 14 residues in the CDR3. Trimming cost V 3 bases and J 2 bases, with 11 bases left between them. Germline V gene lookup returns CDR1 SQVTM and CDR2 ANQGSEA. The chain's CDR3 is CSVDEGAAGNTIYF. CDR3 in DNA: TGCAGCGTTGATGAGGGAGCAGCTGGAAACACCATATATTTT.

In its sample, this clonotype is medium-sized. V is TRBV6-2 or TRBV6-3 and J is TRBJ2-2, with 9 bases matching TRBD2. Germline assignment: CDR1 MNHEY and CDR2 SVGEGT. The CDR3 covers 13 residues. Trimming at V came to 5 bases and at J to 6 bases, leaving 1 base not matched to a gene. In DNA, the CDR3 is TGTGCCAGCAGTCGACTAGCGGCCGGGGAGCTGTTTTTT. Translated, it gives CASSRLAAGELFF.

This clonotype is medium-sized in the sample. J is TRBJ1-2 and V is TRBV6-2 or TRBV6-3, with D maybe TRBD1 (5 bases). Germline V CDR1 and CDR2: MNHEY, SVGEGT. The CDR3 is 14 residues long. V was shortened by 0 bases and J by 2 bases, with 7 bases between the two germline ends. CDR3 protein: CASSYSWGNYGYTF. CDR3 DNA: TGTGCCAGCAGTTACTCATGGGGCAACTATGGCTACACCTTC.

The DNA for the CDR3 is TGTGCCAGCAGCTTTCGCGGACAGGGGAAAGAGACCCAGTACTTC. Translation gives CASSFRGQGKETQYF. The V call is TRBV7-9, the J call TRBJ2-5, with 9 bases lining up with TRBD1. Trimming removed 3 bases from V and 3 bases from J; junction bases left unmatched: 5. Per the germline V gene, CDR1 is SEHNR and CDR2 is FQNEAQ (reference sequence). This CDR3 comprises 15 residues. Drawing the rest from reference TRBV7-9 and TRBJ2-5, the complete variable domain is DTGVSQNPRHKITKRGQNVTFRCDPISEHNRLYWYRQTLGQGPEFLTYFQNEAQLEKSRLLSDRFSAERPKGSFSTLEIQRTEQGDSAMYLCASSFRGQGKETQYFGPGTRLLVL.

This clonotype was picked up many times. The rearrangement uses TRBV27 and TRBJ2-2, with D perhaps matching TRBD1 or TRBD2 (5 bases each). The ends were cut back, 5 bases at V and 6 bases at J, with 7 bases in the middle. Germline V lookup: CDR1 MNHEY, CDR2 SMNVEV (reference sequence). The CDR3 is 12 residues long. This CDR3 is CASSGGAGELFF. The CDR3 DNA is TGTGCCAGCAGTGGGGGAGCCGGGGAGCTGTTTTTT.

The chain links TRBV4-1 to TRBJ2-7, with 10 bases that match TRBD1. This CDR3 region has 15 residues. J lost 5 bases, V lost 5 bases, and 9 bases had no gene match. In germline, CDR1 is MGHRA, CDR2 YSYEKL. This CDR3 reads CASSYRDRGGDEQYF. The CDR3, as DNA: TGCGCCAGCAGCTACCGGGACAGGGGAGGCGACGAGCAGTACTTC.

This clonotype is termed medium-sized. Here the CDR3 DNA reads TGTGCCACCAGCAGAGATAATGACCATGGCTACACCTTC. Residues: CATSRDNDHGYTF. The rearrangement links TRBV15 to TRBJ1-2; D is uncertain. This CDR3 spans 13 amino acids. V gave up 0 bases and J gave up 6 bases, with 8 bases separating them. CDR1 is LNHNV and CDR2 is YYDKDF in the germline V gene (reference sequence).

The chain is built from TRBV3-2 and TRBJ2-3; the D segment call TRBD1 is taken from the table without a DNA check. TRBV3-2 is a pseudogene locus. The CDR3 spans 21 residues. The CDR3 nucleotides read TGTGCCAGCAGCCAGAAGAACTTGCCCGGGACAGGGGGCGCGGGCACAGATACGCAGTATTTT. Encoded protein: CASSQKNLPGTGGAGTDTQYF.

This clonotype was recorded many times. The chain employs TRBV6-1 and TRBJ1-5; no reliable D call. CDR3 length: 15 residues. The V gene's germline CDR1 is MNHNS and CDR2 SASEGT. The V and J ends lost 7 bases and 0 bases respectively, with 13 bases between them. CDR3 sequence (DNA): TGTGCCAGCAACCCGGAGGATTATAGCAATCAGCCCCAGCATTTT. The encoded protein is CASNPEDYSNQPQHF.

By proportion, this clonotype is medium-sized. CDR3 sequence reads: CASSAPGAPYEQYF. CDR3 nucleotide sequence: TGTGCCAGCTCAGCTCCGGGGGCGCCTTACGAGCAGTACTTC. The chain recombines TRBV18 with TRBJ2-7; D might be TRBD1 or TRBD2, each matching 6 bases. The V gene lost 5 bases and the J gene lost 4 bases, with 15 bases spanning the gap. The germline V gene encodes CDR1 KGHSH and CDR2 LQKENI. The CDR3 consists of 14 residues. Full variable domain (rest looked up from reference TRBV18 and TRBJ2-7): NAGVMQNPRHLVRRRGQEARLRCSPMKGHSHVYWYRQLPEEGLKFMVYLQKENIIDESGMPKERFSAEFPKEGPSILRIQQVVRGDSAAYFCASSAPGAPYEQYFGPGTRLTVT.

The chain joins TRBV20-1 to TRBJ1-3; a possible D gene is TRBD1 (5 bases). Germline-derived CDR1 and CDR2 are DFQATT and SNEGSKA (reference sequence). This CDR3 contains 12 residues. V was pared by 7 bases and J by 7 bases, with 14 bases between. The CDR3 sequence: CSVPGRGNTIYF. CDR3 nucleotides: TGCAGTGTTCCAGGGAGGGGCAACACCATATATTTT.

This clonotype was seen more than once but under ten times. The chain couples TRBV10-3 to TRBJ2-2; D gene uncertain. The CDR3 length is 13 residues. Trimming took 6 bases from V and 3 from J, leaving 8 bases between them. The V gene's germline CDR1 is ENHRY and CDR2 SYGVKD. CDR3 residues: CAIRAWDTGELFF. The CDR3 coding sequence is TGTGCCATCAGGGCTTGGGACACCGGGGAGCTGTTTTTT.

This clonotype was seen more than once but under ten times. This rearrangement joins TRBV27 to TRBJ1-2, with 7 bases fitting TRBD1. In germline, CDR1 is MNHEY, CDR2 SMNVEV (reference sequence). V dropped 2 bases and J dropped 5; count of bases not matched to a gene: 11. CDR3 size: 16 residues. The DNA of the CDR3 is TGTGCCAGCAGTTTAGGTAGAGGGGGCGGGAGGTATGGCTACACCTTC. It encodes CASSLGRGGGRYGYTF.

This CDR3 is CASSASGGGQETQYF. For the CDR3, the DNA is TGTGCCAGTAGTGCCTCAGGAGGAGGCCAAGAGACCCAGTACTTC. This chain links TRBV19 with TRBJ2-5; possibly TRBD2 for D (5 bases). The CDR3 contains 15 residues. V dropped 5 bases and J dropped 1 base, with 14 bases sitting between them. Germline V gene data show CDR1 as LNHDA and CDR2 as SQIVND (reference sequence).

This clonotype was counted only a few times. This chain connects TRBV20-1 to TRBJ2-2; 8 nucleotides agree with TRBD1. The ends lost 5 bases at V and 3 bases at J; junction bases unmatched: 8. Germline V gene sequence: CDR1 DFQATT, CDR2 SNEGSKA (reference sequence). The length of the CDR3 is 15 residues. CDR3 in DNA: TGCAGTGCTGTCGGTGGGACAGGCGACACCGGGGAGCTGTTTTTT. This sequence encodes CSAVGGTGDTGELFF.

The rearrangement joins TRBV27 to TRBJ2-3; 10 nucleotides agree with TRBD1. The trim removed 3 bases at V and 2 bases at J, leaving 17 bases unmatched. The CDR3 contains 20 residues. Looked up from germline, CDR1 is MNHEY and CDR2 is SMNVEV (reference sequence). The CDR3 loop reads CASSFHTRGQGRGPTDTQYF. Here the CDR3 DNA reads TGTGCCAGCAGTTTTCATACCCGGGGACAGGGGAGAGGGCCCACAGATACGCAGTATTTT.

The chain recombines TRBV27 with TRBJ1-1; D may be TRBD1 (5 bases). The length of the CDR3 is 16 residues. V was clipped by 5 bases and J by 3 bases, with 19 bases between them. Germline V lookup: CDR1 MNHEY, CDR2 SMNVEV (reference sequence). The CDR3 nucleotides are TGTGCCAGCAGTCCCCTGGGGGAGACTTTGTACACTGAAGCTTTCTTT. It is translated as CASSPLGETLYTEAFF.

This clonotype was counted ten times or more. The chain uses TRBV28 and TRBJ2-7, with D unresolved. Germline V gives CDR1 MDHEN, CDR2 SYDVKM. The length of the CDR3 is 16 residues. The V end was cut by 4 bases, the J end by 0 bases, with 16 bases between. The CDR3 coding sequence is TGTGCCAGCAGTTGGGCCCTCGCAGTGACCTCCTACGAGCAGTACTTC. Translating it yields CASSWALAVTSYEQYF.

The chain is built from TRBV28 and TRBJ1-5; TRBD1 is a possible D gene (5 bases). Germline V gives CDR1 MDHEN, CDR2 SYDVKM. The CDR3 has 15 amino acids. V was trimmed by 3 bases and J by 0 bases, leaving 9 bases between them. Here the CDR3 reads CASSLWGDSNQPQHF. Here the CDR3 DNA reads TGTGCCAGCAGTTTGTGGGGGGATAGCAATCAGCCCCAGCATTTT.